The 2 T cell receptor beta chains below all came from one sample that was sequenced in a study of T cell repertoires in cytomegalovirus infection. TCRdb re-called the reads with MiXCR, one entry per CDR3 protein. The table lists 700,000 to 900,000 distinct CDR3 sequences, 25% to 35% of them singletons, with about 12% in the top ten. These receptors lack a known antigen. The input for sequencing was cultured CD8+ T cells from PBMCs, taken from culture after CMV antigen stimulation. These receptors came from a human donor in good health (CMV status not recorded). Some clones in this sample may be carry-over from other donors' samples.

This clonotype was recorded at least ten times. The gene calls are TRBV7-9 and TRBJ1-4; D ambiguous. CDR1 is SEHNR, CDR2 FQNEAQ, per germline (reference sequence). The V end was cut by 5 bases, the J end by 4 bases, with 14 bases between. The CDR3 sequence is 15 residues long. The DNA for the CDR3 is TGTGCCAGCAGCCTGCCAGGACGGAATAATGAAAAACTGTTTTTT. Translated: CASSLPGRNNEKLFF.

This chain joins TRBV4-1 and TRBJ1-5; no firm D call. This CDR3 has 15 amino acids. Germline V gives CDR1 MGHRA, CDR2 YSYEKL. V lost 0 bases and J lost 7, with 13 bases in between. CDR3 DNA sequence: TGCGCCAGCAGCCAAGATCGTAGGAGTGGGCAGCCCCAGCATTTT. Its protein product is CASSQDRRSGQPQHF.